Here is one T cell receptor beta chain with its context. Antigen unknown. The sample originates from a study of cytomegalovirus exposure and HLA in healthy donors. Study conclusions and caveats: In a later analysis, across HLA loci, associated TCR counts were highest for DRB1, lowest for HLA-C.

This PCR relied on a set of 60 Vbeta primers and 13 Jbeta primers. The data were produced by immunoSEQ multiplex PCR, yet TCRdb's version contains in-frame clones alone and is incomplete. The sample lists 240,000 or so clones, 82% occurring once. Trimming at V came to 7 bases and at J to 4 bases, leaving 24 bases not matched to a gene. CDR1 LNHNV and CDR2 YYDKDF come from the germline V gene (reference sequence). The CDR3 is 20 amino acids. The gene calls are TRBV15 and TRBJ1-2; 10 nucleotides align to TRBD1. The receptor was isolated from a middle-aged woman in good health and CMV-seropositive. The specimen sequenced was PBMCs. CDR3 in amino acids: CATKPGQGEFWRDLSYGYTF. For the CDR3, the DNA is TGTGCCACCAAGCCCGGACAGGGGGAGTTTTGGCGGGATTTGTCCTATGGCTACACCTTC. Based on the CDR3 plus reference TRBV15 and TRBJ1-2, the full variable domain is DAMVIQNPRYQVTQFGKPVTLSCSQTLNHNVMYWYQQKSSQAPKLLFHYYDKDFNNEADTPDNFQSRRPNTSFCFLDIRSPGLGDTAMYLCATKPGQGEFWRDLSYGYTFGSGTRLTVV.